Shown below are 8 T cell receptor beta chains from a single sample sequenced in a study of T cell clonality in common variable immunodeficiency. Only in-frame clones appear in the TCRdb table, and some are missing; sequencing was by immunoSEQ multiplex PCR. This record lists some 33,000 clones, none seen once only, and the top ten clones contain 3.8%. Sequenced sample: peripheral blood mononuclear cells. The receptors come from a person aged 18-70 years in good health.

The sample holds a few counts of this clone. The read ends 3 residues before the CDR3 terminus; that terminus is restored from the germline J gene. The gene calls are TRBV7-9 and TRBJ2-3; tentative D call: TRBD2 (6 bases). V lost 3 bases and J 5 bases, leaving 12 bases between the germline ends. Germline V gives CDR1 SEHNR, CDR2 FQNEAQ (reference sequence). The CDR3 has 14 amino acids. The part of the CDR3 DNA that was read is TGTGCCAGCAGCTTGACTAGGCAGGAAGATACG. Its translation: CASSLTRQEDT. Given in full, the CDR3 is CASSLTRQEDTQYF.

This clone was found many times. The read finishes 3 residues shy of the CDR3 end, and the germline J gene is used to complete it. The chain employs TRBV12-3 or TRBV12-4 and TRBJ1-2; D is unresolved. V was cut by 4 bases and J by 0 bases, with 9 bases left in between. The CDR3 runs 14 residues. This chain's CDR3 is CASSYTPTNYGYTF. CDR3 bases read: TGTGCCAGCAGTTATACTCCGACTAACTATGGC.

This clone showed up many times. Read coverage stops 3 residues before the CDR3 terminus; the germline J gene supplies the remainder. This chain uses TRBV20-1 with TRBJ2-3, with 9 bases fitting TRBD2. The V and J ends lost 2 bases and 0 bases, in that order; junction bases with no gene match: 9. Looked up from germline, CDR1 is DFQATT and CDR2 is SNEGSKA (reference sequence). The CDR3 covers 17 residues. The CDR3 is CSARSPSGLASTDTQYF. CDR3 bases read: TGCAGTGCTAGATCACCTTCGGGACTAGCTAGCACAGATACG.

This clone showed up many times. Coverage ceases 3 residues before the CDR3 finishes, and the germline J gene fills in the end. The gene calls are TRBV2 and TRBJ1-5, with D tentatively TRBD1 (5 bases). Trimming pared 7 bases from V and 6 bases from J, leaving 13 bases between. Germline CDR1 is SNHLY and CDR2 is FYNNEI. CDR3 size: 13 residues. This chain's CDR3 is CASTMDIGQPQHF. The covered CDR3 bases are TGTGCCAGCACCATGGACATTGGTCAGCCC.

This clone showed up many times. The read gets to within 3 residues of the CDR3 end, and the germline J gene fills in the rest. This chain links TRBV7-2 with TRBJ2-2; 8 positions match TRBD1. Germline V gene lookup returns CDR1 SGHTA and CDR2 FQGNSA. The CDR3 extends over 16 amino acids. The CDR3 protein is CASSLASGGADEKLFF. The CDR3 bases that were read are TGTGCCAGCAGCTTAGCCTCAGGGGGCGCGGATGAAAAG. The full variable domain, its missing parts supplied by reference TRBV7-2 and TRBJ2-2, is GAGVSQSPSNKVTEKGKDVELRCDPISGHTALYWYRQSLGQGLEFLIYFQGNSAPDKSGLPSDRFSAERTGGSVSTLTIQRTQQEDSAVYLCASSLASGGADEKLFFGEGSRLTVL.

The sample holds many counts of this clone. The CDR3 end is not reached by the read, which stops 3 residues before it; the germline J gene fills it in. The genes are TRBV30 and TRBJ2-3; no clear D gene. The CDR3 runs 12 residues. CDR1 is GTSNPN and CDR2 is SVGIG in the germline V gene (reference sequence). The CDR3 bases that were read are TGTGCCTGGAACGATAGCAATCAGCCG. Encoded protein: CAWNDSNQP. The entire CDR3 reads CAWNDSNQPQYF.

This clone was picked up many times. The read gets to within 3 residues of the CDR3 end, and the germline J gene fills in the rest. The chain combines TRBV7-2 with TRBJ2-3, with a tentative D call TRBD1 (5 bases). The CDR3 is 12 amino acids. Between the trimmed V and J ends, which lost 7 bases and 0 bases, there was a span of 5 bases. The V gene's germline CDR1 is SGHTA and CDR2 FQGNSA. CDR3 sequence: CASKGSTDTQYF. Partial CDR3 DNA: TGTGCCAGCAAGGGGAGCACAGATACG. The full variable domain, completed using reference TRBV7-2 and TRBJ2-3, is GAGVSQSPSNKVTEKGKDVELRCDPISGHTALYWYRQSLGQGLEFLIYFQGNSAPDKSGLPSDRFSAERTGGSVSTLTIQRTQQEDSAVYLCASKGSTDTQYFGPGTRLTVL.

This clone was recorded many times. The CDR3 end is not reached by the read, which stops 3 residues before it; the germline J gene fills it in. This rearrangement joins TRBV20-1 to TRBJ2-7; TRBD1 aligns across 9 bases. CDR1 and CDR2 from the germline V gene are DFQATT and SNEGSKA (reference sequence). This CDR3 has 14 residues. J gave up 4 bases and V 3 bases, and 7 bases lay outside the gene matches. The CDR3 loop reads CSASNSGQGYEQYF. CDR3 DNA (partial): TGCAGTGCTAGCAACTCCGGACAGGGGTACGAG.